The clone carrying this T cell receptor beta chain occurred a few times. This record comes from a study of blood T cell repertoires in COVID-19. Overall study context: Whether acute or convalescent, the COVID-19 samples came from the United States, Italy and Spain. Sample material is recorded as cDNA or gDNA derived from T cells, B-cell-depleted T cells, or PBMCs.

Original analysis: Reference gene primers were amplified, and this amplification served to estimate nucleated cell counts. Libraries were prepared by immunoSEQ multiplex PCR; TCRdb keeps only in-frame clonotypes and omits some of them. Clonal size and the V and J genes are those of that table, whereas D and trimming came from the DNA. The sample lists roughly 67,000 clones, 80% to 90% seen once, with roughly 4% in the top ten. Unmatched junction bases numbered 6, after V lost 4 bases and J lost 2 bases. Germline CDR1 reads SGHTA; CDR2 reads FQGNSA. The CDR3 loop spans 15 amino acids. V is TRBV7-2 and J is TRBJ2-3; TRBD1 aligns across 7 bases. Sequencing was carried out using peripheral blood. This TCR was recovered from a man aged 50 or older with active COVID-19. The CDR3 coding sequence is TGTGCCAGCAGCTCGAGGACAGGATACACAGATACGCAGTATTTT. As protein: CASSSRTGYTDTQYF.